This T cell receptor beta chain appears in the sequencing data of a study of response to subunit inactivated influenza vaccine. The CDR3 is 15 amino acids. J gave up 6 bases and V 4 bases, and 3 bases lay outside the gene matches. CDR1 LGHNA and CDR2 YSLEER come from the germline V gene. One entry per CDR3 protein results from TCRdb running MiXCR on the RT-PCR reads. The top ten clones hold roughly a tenth of a sample with under 750,000 distinct CDR3 sequences, roughly 10% of them seen once. Many counts were recorded for this clonotype. This material consisted of PBMCs from blood, taken on the day of vaccination. The clonotype comes from a man aged 50 to 60 who received an inactivated influenza vaccine. The genes are TRBV4-3 and TRBJ2-1, with 13 bases fitting TRBD2. The CDR3 is CASSPRTSGGNEQFF. The CDR3 nucleotides read TGCGCCAGCAGCCCACGGACTAGCGGGGGCAATGAGCAGTTCTTC.